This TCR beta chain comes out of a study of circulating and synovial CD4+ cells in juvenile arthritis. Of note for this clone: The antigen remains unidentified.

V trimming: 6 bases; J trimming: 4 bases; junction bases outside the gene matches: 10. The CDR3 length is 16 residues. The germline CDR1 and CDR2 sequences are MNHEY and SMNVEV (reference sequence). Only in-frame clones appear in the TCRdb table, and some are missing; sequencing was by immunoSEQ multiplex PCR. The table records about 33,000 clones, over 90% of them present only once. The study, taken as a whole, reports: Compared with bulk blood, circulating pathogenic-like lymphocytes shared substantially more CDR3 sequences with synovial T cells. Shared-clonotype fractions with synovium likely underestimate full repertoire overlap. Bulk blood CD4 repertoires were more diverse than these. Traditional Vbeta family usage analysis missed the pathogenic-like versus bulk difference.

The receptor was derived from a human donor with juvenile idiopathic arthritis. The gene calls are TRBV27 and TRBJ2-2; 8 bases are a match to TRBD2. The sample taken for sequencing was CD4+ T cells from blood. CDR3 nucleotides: TGTGCCAGCAGATTGACCGCGGGAGGCTCCACCGGGGAGCTGTTTTTT. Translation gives CASRLTAGGSTGELFF.